This T cell receptor (beta chain) appears in the sequencing data of a study of shared clonotypes between healthy human individuals. Study summary: Researchers assigned three CD4 naive, three CD4 memory, two CD8 naive and one CD8 memory plate to each donor.

General study findings and limits: Naive CD4 clonotype sharing across four donors was around 5%.

A remark on this clone: Its antigen is currently unknown.

Only in-frame clones appear in the TCRdb table, and some are missing; sequencing was by immunoSEQ multiplex PCR. The sample has roughly 650,000 clones; around 97% are singletons. The V end lost 6 bases, the J end lost 2 bases, and 14 bases lay between the germline ends. The CDR3 contains 14 residues. Germline CDR1 and CDR2: MNHNS and SASEGT. Material: naive CD4+ T cells sorted from blood. Subset reported: CD45RA+ positively selected. The clonotype comes from a woman under 40 in good health. This chain links TRBV6-1 with TRBJ2-7; tentatively, D is TRBD1 (6 bases). This chain's CDR3 is CASRDRGRTYEQYF. The DNA for the CDR3 is TGTGCCAGCAGGGACAGAGGCCGTACCTACGAGCAGTACTTC.